The 18 T cell receptor beta chains listed next were all sequenced from one sample in a study of T-cell reconstitution after alpha-beta-depleted transplantation in children. Construction of the TCRbeta library involved unique molecular identifiers. TCRdb reprocessed the PCR reads with MiXCR, giving one entry per CDR3 protein. In the table there are 550,000 to 800,000 distinct CDR3 sequences, around 13% of which are singletons. Specimen: PBMCs, collected before TCRalphabeta/CD19-depleted stem cell transplant. The receptors were sampled from a girl aged 2-10 years with congenital amegakaryocytic thrombocytopenia, due to receive a stem cell transplant.

This clonotype was seen once. One end of the junction does not line up with germline, which may come from a read error. The chain joins TRBV28 to TRBJ1-5; D is undetermined. Looked up from germline, CDR1 is MDHEN and CDR2 is SYDVKM. The CDR3 totals 15 residues. The CDR3 protein is CASSLWTGGNQPQHF. The CDR3 DNA is TGTGCCAGCAGTCTATGGACGGGAGGGAATCAGCCCCAGCATTTT.

This clonotype came up many times. This chain joins TRBV10-3 and TRBJ2-1; 7 positions agree with TRBD2. This CDR3 region has 13 residues. Germline CDR1 ENHRY, CDR2 SYGVKD. The V gene end was trimmed by 9 bases and the J gene end by 1 base; junction bases not matched to a gene: 3. Written as DNA, the CDR3 is TGTGCCATGACTAGCACATCCTACAATGAGCAGTTCTTC. Amino acid sequence: CAMTSTSYNEQFF.

Only a few counts were recorded for this clonotype. The rearrangement uses TRBV20-1 and TRBJ1-3; D is uncertain. The CDR3 runs 15 residues. Germline loops: CDR1 DFQATT, CDR2 SNEGSKA (reference sequence). The ends were cut back, 5 bases at V and 2 bases at J, with 16 bases in the middle. CDR3 sequence: CSAPSGESAGNTIYF. In DNA, the CDR3 is TGCAGTGCTCCCTCTGGGGAAAGTGCTGGAAACACCATATATTTT.

The CDR3 sequence: CASSPPADTDTQYF. Here the CDR3 DNA reads TGTGCCAGCTCACCTCCCGCAGATACAGATACGCAGTATTTT. The gene calls are TRBV18 and TRBJ2-3; D not certain. CDR3 length equals 14 residues. Trimming took off 3 bases at V and 3 bases at J, with 10 bases between the two ends. Per germline, CDR1 KGHSH and CDR2 LQKENI.

This clonotype was observed at least ten times. The rearrangement links TRBV29-1 to TRBJ1-1; the D is unclear. Trimming pared 5 bases from V and 7 bases from J, leaving 11 bases between. CDR3 length: 11 residues. Per germline, CDR1 SQVTM and CDR2 ANQGSEA. The CDR3 DNA reads as TGCAGCGTTAACCGACGGGATGAAGCTTTCTTT. This encodes CSVNRRDEAFF.

V is TRBV20-1 and J is TRBJ2-5, with TRBD2 matching over 9 bases. Trimming removed 3 bases from V and 7 bases from J; junction bases left unmatched: 3. This CDR3 region has 12 residues. From germline, CDR1 is DFQATT and CDR2 SNEGSKA (reference sequence). The CDR3 DNA sequence: TGCAGTGCTAGCGAGCGGGAGGCGACCCAGTACTTC. Translation: CSASEREATQYF.

This clonotype was counted at least ten times. V usage is TRBV12-3 or TRBV12-4 and J usage is TRBJ1-1; no clear D gene. The CDR3 is 13 residues long. Trimming took 6 bases from V and 3 from J, leaving 11 bases between them. The DNA of the CDR3 is TGTGCCAGCAGGCCGGGAATTTACACTGAAGCTTTCTTT. This encodes CASRPGIYTEAFF.

This chain joins TRBV20-1 and TRBJ2-1; 7 bases are shared with TRBD2. This CDR3 has 16 residues. Germline-derived CDR1 and CDR2 are DFQATT and SNEGSKA (reference sequence). Trimming removed 3 bases from V and 4 bases from J; junction bases left unmatched: 12. As DNA, the CDR3 is TGCAGTGCTAGCTTATCGCGCGGGAGTCCTTACAATGAGCAGTTCTTC. Its protein product is CSASLSRGSPYNEQFF.

This clonotype was observed a handful of times. The CDR3 coding sequence is TGTGCCAGCAGCGGGGGGACAGGGGACACCAGGCAGCCCCAGCATTTT. The encoded protein is CASSGGTGDTRQPQHF. The chain has TRBV5-5 and TRBJ1-5; 10 bases agree with TRBD1. The germline V gene has CDR1 SGHKS and CDR2 YYEKEE (reference sequence). The length of the CDR3 is 16 residues. J gave up 7 bases and V 4 bases, and 11 bases lay outside the gene matches.

The chain employs TRBV27 and TRBJ2-7; D gene uncertain. V lost 3 bases to trimming and J lost 0 bases, with 12 bases between them. The CDR3 runs to 15 residues. Germline-derived CDR1 and CDR2 are MNHEY and SMNVEV (reference sequence). As DNA, the CDR3 is TGTGCCAGCAGTTTCGTGGCGACCTCCTCCTACGAGCAGTACTTC. Its protein product is CASSFVATSSYEQYF.

This chain joins TRBV3-1 and TRBJ2-5; D gene ambiguous. The V end was cut by 1 base, the J end by 3 bases, with 12 bases between. The CDR3 sequence is 15 residues long. Germline values: CDR1 LGHDT, CDR2 YNNKEL (reference sequence). For the CDR3, the DNA is TGTGCCAGCAGCCAAGGAGACAAGAAAAAAGAGACCCAGTACTTC. The encoded protein is CASSQGDKKKETQYF.

Ten or more counts support this clonotype. The V and J genes are TRBV12-3 or TRBV12-4 and TRBJ1-6; D is ambiguous. This CDR3 spans 13 amino acids. Trimming removed 3 bases from V and 7 bases from J, with 7 bases in between. The CDR3 sequence is CASSLAENSPLHF. The DNA of the CDR3 is TGTGCCAGCAGTTTGGCGGAAAATTCACCCCTCCACTTT.

The genes are TRBV28 and TRBJ1-3; D is unresolved. From germline, CDR1 is MDHEN and CDR2 SYDVKM. This CDR3 has 15 residues. V dropped 7 bases and J dropped 6 bases, with 19 bases sitting between them. CDR3 sequence: CASNRRAWTENTIYF. The CDR3 nucleotides are TGTGCCAGCAATCGGAGGGCTTGGACCGAAAACACCATATATTTT.

This clonotype was detected ten times or more. The chain carries TRBV5-1 and TRBJ2-7; D uncertain. V lost 2 bases and J lost 5, with 8 bases in between. Germline V gives CDR1 SGHRS, CDR2 YFSETQ. This CDR3 is 12 amino acids long. CDR3 DNA sequence: TGCGCCAGCAGCTTAGATGGGGACGAGCAGTACTTC. Its translation is CASSLDGDEQYF. The whole variable domain, filled in from reference TRBV5-1 and TRBJ2-7, reads KAGVTQTPRYLIKTRGQQVTLSCSPISGHRSVSWYQQTPGQGLQFLFEYFSETQRNKGNFPGRFSGRQFSNSRSEMNVSTLELGDSALYLCASSLDGDEQYFGPGTRLTVT.

This clonotype has just a few counts. V is TRBV5-1 and J is TRBJ2-7, with D perhaps TRBD1 or TRBD2 (6 bases each). V lost 0 bases to trimming and J lost 2 bases, with 12 bases between them. CDR1 is SGHRS, CDR2 YFSETQ, per germline. The length of the CDR3 is 15 residues. The CDR3, as DNA: TGCGCCAGCAGCTTGGCCTTGGAGGGGGCCTACGAGCAGTACTTC. Translating it yields CASSLALEGAYEQYF.

As for this clonotype: This could be a read error, since a much larger clone is one nucleotide away. The genes are TRBV5-1 and TRBJ2-3; 7 nucleotides line up with TRBD1. The CDR3 length is 14 residues. Germline CDR1 is SGHRS and CDR2 is YFSETQ. CDR3 amino acids: CASSWGTGTDMQYF. CDR3 DNA: TGCGCCAGCAGCTGGGGTACAGGGACAGATATGCAGTATTTT.

This clonotype was seen only a few times. V is TRBV20-1 and J is TRBJ1-1; a possible D gene is TRBD1 (6 bases). V lost 2 bases and J lost 6, with 16 bases in between. The CDR3 extends over 14 amino acids. Germline V gene lookup returns CDR1 DFQATT and CDR2 SNEGSKA (reference sequence). For the CDR3, the DNA is TGCAGTGCTAGAAACGGGACAACTACTCCTGAAGCTTTCTTT. The encoded protein is CSARNGTTTPEAFF.

Many counts were recorded for this clonotype. The chain links TRBV7-2 to TRBJ2-1, with a tentative D call TRBD2 (6 bases). Per germline, CDR1 SGHTA and CDR2 FQGNSA. The CDR3 covers 16 residues. The ends were cut back, 0 bases at V and 6 bases at J, with 15 bases in the middle. This chain's CDR3 is CASSLASGSSSNEQFF. Here the CDR3 DNA reads TGTGCCAGCAGCTTAGCGTCCGGGAGTAGTAGCAATGAGCAGTTCTTC.